This entry lists 2 T cell receptor beta chains sequenced from one sample in a study of regulatory T cells in long-lasting Graves disease. For TCR beta, libraries came from iRepertoire HTBI primers and Arm-PCR of CDR3 regions. TCRdb called the multiplex PCR reads again in MiXCR, with one record for every CDR3 protein. The table has a few hundred thousand distinct CDR3 sequences, roughly 10% seen once. The time point: newly diagnosed GD, antithyroid drugs for less than 3 months. Construction of the TCR library relied on RNA isolated from PBMCs. The same sample was also used in a study of T cells in Graves' hyperthyroidism and ophthalmopathy.

Specimen: peripheral blood mononuclear cells (PBMCs), collected at new diagnosis, from a patient treated with antithyroid drugs. The receptors come from a woman younger than 35 with Graves disease.

This clonotype was seen a handful of times. V usage is TRBV20-1 and J usage is TRBJ2-3; TRBD2 is a possible D gene (5 bases). The ends were cut back, 6 bases at V and 3 bases at J, with 19 bases in the middle. This CDR3 has 15 residues. The V gene's germline CDR1 is DFQATT and CDR2 SNEGSKA (reference sequence). CDR3: CSARRADLRTDTQYF. The CDR3 DNA sequence: TGCAGTGCCAGGCGGGCAGATTTGAGAACAGATACGCAGTATTTT.

Remarks on this clonotype: Given a much more abundant clone one base away, this may be a read error. The rearrangement links TRBV2 to TRBJ2-2; D might be TRBD2 (5 bases). Trimming removed 4 bases from V and 3 bases from J, with 12 bases in between. Per the germline V gene, CDR1 is SNHLY and CDR2 is FYNNEI. The CDR3 totals 15 residues. The CDR3 region has the DNA TGTGCCAGCAGTGTCCGGGATGCGGACACCGGGGAGCTGTTTTTT. It specifies CASSVRDADTGELFF. The complete variable domain, with remaining parts taken from reference TRBV2 and TRBJ2-2, reads EPEVTQTPSHQVTQMGQEVILRCVPISNHLYFYWYRQILGQKVEFLVSFYNNEISEKSEIFDDQFSVERPDGSNFTLKIRSTKLEDSAMYFCASSVRDADTGELFFGEGSRLTVL.